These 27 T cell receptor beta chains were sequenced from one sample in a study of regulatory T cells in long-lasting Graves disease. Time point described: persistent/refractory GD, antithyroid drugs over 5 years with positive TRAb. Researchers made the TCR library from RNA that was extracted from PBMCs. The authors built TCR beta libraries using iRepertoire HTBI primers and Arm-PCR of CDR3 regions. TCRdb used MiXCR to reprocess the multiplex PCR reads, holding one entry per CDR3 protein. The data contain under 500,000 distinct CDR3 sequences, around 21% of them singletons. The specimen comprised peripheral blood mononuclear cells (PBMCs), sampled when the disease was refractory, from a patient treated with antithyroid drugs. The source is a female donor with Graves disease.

The CDR3 sequence: CASSVGTSGFTYEQYF. The CDR3, as DNA: TGTGCCAGCAGCGTAGGGACTAGCGGGTTCACCTACGAGCAGTACTTC. This chain joins TRBV9 and TRBJ2-7; 11 nucleotides line up with TRBD2. Germline CDR1 SGDLS, CDR2 YYNGEE. The V gene end was trimmed by 0 bases and the J gene end by 2 bases; junction bases not matched to a gene: 4. There are 16 residues in the CDR3.

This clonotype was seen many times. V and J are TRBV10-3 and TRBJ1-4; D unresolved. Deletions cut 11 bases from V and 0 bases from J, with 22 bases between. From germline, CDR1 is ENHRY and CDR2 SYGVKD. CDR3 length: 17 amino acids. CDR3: CASSDGHPGTTNEKLFF. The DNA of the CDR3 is TGTGCCTCGTCCGACGGCCACCCGGGAACAACTAATGAAAAACTGTTTTTT.

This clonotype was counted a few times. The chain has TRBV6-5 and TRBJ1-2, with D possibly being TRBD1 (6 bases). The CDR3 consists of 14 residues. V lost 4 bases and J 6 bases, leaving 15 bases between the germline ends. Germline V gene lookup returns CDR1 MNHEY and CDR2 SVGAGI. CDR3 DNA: TGTGCCAGCAGTTCCGACGACAGGACCCATGGCTACACCTTC. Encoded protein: CASSSDDRTHGYTF.

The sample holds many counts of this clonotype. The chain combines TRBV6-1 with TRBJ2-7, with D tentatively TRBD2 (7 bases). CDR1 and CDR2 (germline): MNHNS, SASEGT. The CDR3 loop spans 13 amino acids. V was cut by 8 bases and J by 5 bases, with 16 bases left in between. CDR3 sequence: CASGGGSSDEQYF. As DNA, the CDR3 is TGTGCCAGCGGGGGCGGGAGTAGCGACGAGCAGTACTTC.

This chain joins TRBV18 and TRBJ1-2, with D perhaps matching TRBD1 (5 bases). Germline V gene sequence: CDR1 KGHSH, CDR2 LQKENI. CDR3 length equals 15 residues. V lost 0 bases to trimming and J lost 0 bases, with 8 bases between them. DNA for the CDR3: TGTGCCAGCTCACCACCGCGGGGGACTAACTATGGCTACACCTTC. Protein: CASSPPRGTNYGYTF.

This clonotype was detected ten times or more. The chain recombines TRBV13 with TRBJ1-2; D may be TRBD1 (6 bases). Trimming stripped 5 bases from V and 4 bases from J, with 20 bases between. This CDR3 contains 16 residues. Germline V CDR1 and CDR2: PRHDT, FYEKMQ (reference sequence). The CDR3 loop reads CASSPHSDRWIYGYTF. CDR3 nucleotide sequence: TGTGCCAGCAGCCCACATAGCGACAGGTGGATCTATGGCTACACCTTC. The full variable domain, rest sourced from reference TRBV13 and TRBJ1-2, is AAGVIQSPRHLIKEKRETATLKCYPIPRHDTVYWYQQGPGQDPQFLISFYEKMQSDKGSIPDRFSAQQFSDYHSELNMSSLELGDSALYFCASSPHSDRWIYGYTFGSGTRLTVV.

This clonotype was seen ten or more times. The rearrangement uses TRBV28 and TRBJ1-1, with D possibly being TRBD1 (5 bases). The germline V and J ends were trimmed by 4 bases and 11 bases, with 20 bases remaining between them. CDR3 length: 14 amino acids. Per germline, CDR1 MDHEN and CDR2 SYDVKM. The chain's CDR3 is CASSSRDPPREAFF. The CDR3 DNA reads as TGTGCCAGCAGTTCCCGGGACCCACCCCGTGAGGCTTTCTTT.

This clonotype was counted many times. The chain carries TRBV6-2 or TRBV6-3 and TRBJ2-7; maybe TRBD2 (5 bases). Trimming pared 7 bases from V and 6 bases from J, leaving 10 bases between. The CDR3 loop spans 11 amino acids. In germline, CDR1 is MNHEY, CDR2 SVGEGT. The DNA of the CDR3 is TGTGCCAGCACCACCGCGGGCGAGCAGTACTTC. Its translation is CASTTAGEQYF.

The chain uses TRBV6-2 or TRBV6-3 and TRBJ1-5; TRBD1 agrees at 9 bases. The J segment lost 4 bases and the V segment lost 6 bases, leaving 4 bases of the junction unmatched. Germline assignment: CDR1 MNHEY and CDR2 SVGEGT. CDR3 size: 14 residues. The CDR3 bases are TGTGCCAGCAGGGGGACAGGGATGAATCAGCCCCAGCATTTT. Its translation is CASRGTGMNQPQHF.

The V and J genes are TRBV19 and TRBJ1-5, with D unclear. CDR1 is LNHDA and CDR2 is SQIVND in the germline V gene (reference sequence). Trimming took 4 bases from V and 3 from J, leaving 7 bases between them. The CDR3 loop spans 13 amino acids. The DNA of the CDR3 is TGTGCCAGTAGTAGGACGGCCAATCAGCCCCAGCATTTT. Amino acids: CASSRTANQPQHF.

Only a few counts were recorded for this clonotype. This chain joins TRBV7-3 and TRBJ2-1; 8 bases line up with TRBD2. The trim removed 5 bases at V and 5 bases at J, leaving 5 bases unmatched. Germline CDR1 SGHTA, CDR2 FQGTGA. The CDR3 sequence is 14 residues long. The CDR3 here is CASSPTSDHNEQFF. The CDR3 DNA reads TGTGCCAGCAGCCCGACTAGCGACCACAATGAGCAGTTCTTC. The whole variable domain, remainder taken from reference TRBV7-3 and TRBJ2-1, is GAGVSQTPSNKVTEKGKYVELRCDPISGHTALYWYRQSLGQGPEFLIYFQGTGAADDSGLPNDRFFAVRPEGSVSTLKIQRTERGDSAVYLCASSPTSDHNEQFFGPGTRLTVL.

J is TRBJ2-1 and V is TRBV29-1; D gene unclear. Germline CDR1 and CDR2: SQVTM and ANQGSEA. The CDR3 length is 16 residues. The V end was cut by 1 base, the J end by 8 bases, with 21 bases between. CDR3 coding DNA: TGCAGCGTTGAAGCACAAGGCCCAAACGGTCTCGATGAGCAGTTCTTC. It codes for CSVEAQGPNGLDEQFF.

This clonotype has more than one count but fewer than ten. The CDR3 region is CASSSTGREAFF. CDR3 in DNA: TGTGCCAGCAGCTCGACAGGGCGTGAAGCTTTCTTT. This chain uses TRBV5-8 with TRBJ1-1; 7 bases agree with TRBD1. V shed 3 bases, J shed 7 bases, and the junction held 3 bases outside the gene matches. Germline lookup yields CDR1 SGHTS and CDR2 YDEGEE. The CDR3 runs to 12 residues.

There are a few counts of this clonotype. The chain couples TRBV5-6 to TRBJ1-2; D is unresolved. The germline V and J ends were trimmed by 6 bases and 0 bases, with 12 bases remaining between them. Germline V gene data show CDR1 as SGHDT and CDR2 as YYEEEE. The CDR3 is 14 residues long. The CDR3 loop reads CASNESPPNYGYTF. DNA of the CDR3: TGTGCCAGCAACGAAAGTCCGCCTAACTATGGCTACACCTTC.

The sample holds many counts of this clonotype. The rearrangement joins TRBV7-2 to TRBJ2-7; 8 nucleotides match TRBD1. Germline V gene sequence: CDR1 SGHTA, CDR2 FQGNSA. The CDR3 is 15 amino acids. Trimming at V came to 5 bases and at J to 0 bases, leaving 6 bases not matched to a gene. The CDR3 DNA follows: TGTGCCAGCAGCCCGGGACAGGTTCTCTCCTACGAGCAGTACTTC. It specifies CASSPGQVLSYEQYF. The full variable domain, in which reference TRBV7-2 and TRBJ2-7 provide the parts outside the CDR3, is GAGVSQSPSNKVTEKGKDVELRCDPISGHTALYWYRQSLGQGLEFLIYFQGNSAPDKSGLPSDRFSAERTGGSVSTLTIQRTQQEDSAVYLCASSPGQVLSYEQYFGPGTRLTVT.

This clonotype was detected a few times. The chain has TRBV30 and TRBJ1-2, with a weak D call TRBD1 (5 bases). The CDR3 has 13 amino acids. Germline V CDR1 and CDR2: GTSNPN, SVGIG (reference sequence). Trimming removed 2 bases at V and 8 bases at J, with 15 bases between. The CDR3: CAWSPTESSGYTF. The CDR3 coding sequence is TGTGCCTGGAGTCCGACAGAAAGTAGCGGCTACACCTTC.

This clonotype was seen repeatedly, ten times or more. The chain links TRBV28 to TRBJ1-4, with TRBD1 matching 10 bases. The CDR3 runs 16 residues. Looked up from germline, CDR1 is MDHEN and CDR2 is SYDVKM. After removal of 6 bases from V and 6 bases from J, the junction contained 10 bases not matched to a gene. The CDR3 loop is CASSSTGGAHHEKLFF. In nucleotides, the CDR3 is TGTGCCAGCAGCTCGACAGGGGGCGCCCACCATGAAAAACTGTTTTTT. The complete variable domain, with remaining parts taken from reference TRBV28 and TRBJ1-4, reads DVKVTQSSRYLVKRTGEKVFLECVQDMDHENMFWYRQDPGLGLRLIYFSYDVKMKEKGDIPEGYSVSREKKERFSLILESASTNQTSMYLCASSSTGGAHHEKLFFGSGTQLSVL.

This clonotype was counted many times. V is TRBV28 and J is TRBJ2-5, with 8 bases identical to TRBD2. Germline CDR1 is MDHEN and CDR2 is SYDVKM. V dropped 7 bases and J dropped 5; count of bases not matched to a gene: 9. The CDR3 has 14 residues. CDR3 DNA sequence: TGTGCCAGCAATCCCGGGACTAGGGGGGAGACCCAGTACTTC. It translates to CASNPGTRGETQYF.

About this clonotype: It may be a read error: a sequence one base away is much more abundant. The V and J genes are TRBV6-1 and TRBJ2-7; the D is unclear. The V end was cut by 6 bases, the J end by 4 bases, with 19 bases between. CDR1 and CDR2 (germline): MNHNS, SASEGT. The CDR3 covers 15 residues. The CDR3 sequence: CASSDTWGLGYEQYF. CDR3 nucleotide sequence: TGTGCCAGCAGCGATACATGGGGTCTTGGGTACGAGCAGTACTTC.

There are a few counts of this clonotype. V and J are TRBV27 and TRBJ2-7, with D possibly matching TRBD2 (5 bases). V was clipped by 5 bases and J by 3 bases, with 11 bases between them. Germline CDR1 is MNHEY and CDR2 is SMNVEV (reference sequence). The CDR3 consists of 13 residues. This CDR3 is CASSPQDFYEQYF. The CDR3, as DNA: TGTGCCAGCAGTCCCCAGGACTTCTACGAGCAGTACTTC.

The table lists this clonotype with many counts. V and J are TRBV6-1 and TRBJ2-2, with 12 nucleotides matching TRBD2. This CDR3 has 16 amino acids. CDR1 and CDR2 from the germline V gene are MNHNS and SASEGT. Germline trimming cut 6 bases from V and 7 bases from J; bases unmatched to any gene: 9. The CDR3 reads CASRSNLAGGVGELFF. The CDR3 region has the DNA TGTGCCAGCAGATCCAATCTAGCGGGAGGGGTCGGGGAGCTGTTTTTT.

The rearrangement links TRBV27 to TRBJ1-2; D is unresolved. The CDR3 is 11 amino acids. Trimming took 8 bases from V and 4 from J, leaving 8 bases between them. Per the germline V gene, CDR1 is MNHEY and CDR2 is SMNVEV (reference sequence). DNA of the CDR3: TGTGCCAGCGGTGGGTTCTATGGCTACACCTTC. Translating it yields CASGGFYGYTF.

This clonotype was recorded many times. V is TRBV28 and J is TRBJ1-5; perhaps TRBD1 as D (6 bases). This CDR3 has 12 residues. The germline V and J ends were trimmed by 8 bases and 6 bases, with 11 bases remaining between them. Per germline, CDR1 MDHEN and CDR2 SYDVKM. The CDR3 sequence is CASSGDVQPQHF. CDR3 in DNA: TGTGCCAGCTCAGGGGATGTTCAGCCCCAGCATTTT.

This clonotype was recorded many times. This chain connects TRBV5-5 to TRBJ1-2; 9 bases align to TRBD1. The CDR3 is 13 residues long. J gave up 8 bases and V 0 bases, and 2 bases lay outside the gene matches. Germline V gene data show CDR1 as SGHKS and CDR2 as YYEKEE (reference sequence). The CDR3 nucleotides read TGTGCCAGCAGCTTGGGGGACAGGGCGGGCTACACCTTC. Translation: CASSLGDRAGYTF.

CDR3 coding DNA: TGTGCCACCAGCTCTCGTTTGGGGGCAGGGGAGCAGTACTTC. It codes for CATSSRLGAGEQYF. The chain uses TRBV15 and TRBJ2-7; perhaps TRBD1 as D (6 bases). The ends were cut back, 5 bases at V and 7 bases at J, with 18 bases in the middle. The CDR3 runs 14 residues. In germline, CDR1 is LNHNV, CDR2 YYDKDF (reference sequence).

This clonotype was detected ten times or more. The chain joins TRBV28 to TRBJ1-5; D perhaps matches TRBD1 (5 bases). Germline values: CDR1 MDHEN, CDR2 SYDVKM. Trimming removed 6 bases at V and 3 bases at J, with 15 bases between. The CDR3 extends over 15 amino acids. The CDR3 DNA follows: TGTGCCAGCAGATGGGGGGGGAAGATCAATCAGCCCCAGCATTTT. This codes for CASRWGGKINQPQHF. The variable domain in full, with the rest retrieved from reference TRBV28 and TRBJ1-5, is DVKVTQSSRYLVKRTGEKVFLECVQDMDHENMFWYRQDPGLGLRLIYFSYDVKMKEKGDIPEGYSVSREKKERFSLILESASTNQTSMYLCASRWGGKINQPQHFGDGTRLSIL.

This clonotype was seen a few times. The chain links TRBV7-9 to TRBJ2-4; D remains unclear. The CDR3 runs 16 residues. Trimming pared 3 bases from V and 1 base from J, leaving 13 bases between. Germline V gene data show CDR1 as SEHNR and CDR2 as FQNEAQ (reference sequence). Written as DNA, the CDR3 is TGTGCCAGCAGCTTCGGTTTGGGTGGGGCCAAAAACATTCAGTACTTC. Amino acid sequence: CASSFGLGGAKNIQYF.